Each of the 20 T cell receptor beta chains below was sequenced from the same sample in a study of graft-versus-host responses after intestinal transplantation. Libraries were prepared by immunoSEQ multiplex PCR; TCRdb keeps only in-frame clonotypes and omits some of them. The table has tens of thousands of clones, approximately 96% seen once. This specimen consisted of PBMCs, obtained 16 days after intestinal transplant. Receptor source: a human patient who received an intestinal transplant, so some T cells may come from the graft donor.

This clone was seen just once. The V and J genes are TRBV28 and TRBJ1-3; D gene ambiguous. The CDR3 loop spans 15 amino acids. CDR1 and CDR2 from the germline V gene are MDHEN and SYDVKM. The germline V and J ends were trimmed by 3 bases and 3 bases, with 12 bases remaining between them. In nucleotides, the CDR3 is TGTGCCAGCAGTTTGGTGGGGTCAAGTGGAAACACCATATATTTT. It is translated as CASSLVGSSGNTIYF.

The V and J genes are TRBV18 and TRBJ1-5; tentative D call: TRBD1 (6 bases). Germline lookup yields CDR1 KGHSH and CDR2 LQKENI. Between the trimmed V and J ends, which lost 8 bases and 4 bases, there was a span of 15 bases. The CDR3 is 14 residues long. The CDR3 DNA reads as TGTGCCAGCGCCGCCAGGGGTTTAAATCAGCCCCAGCATTTT. Translated: CASAARGLNQPQHF.

This chain links TRBV27 with TRBJ2-1, with D unresolved. Germline V lookup: CDR1 MNHEY, CDR2 SMNVEV (reference sequence). CDR3 length: 13 amino acids. V was clipped by 2 bases and J by 10 bases, with 12 bases between them. The CDR3 spells CASSLLGPREQFF. CDR3 nucleotides: TGTGCCAGCAGTTTACTAGGGCCCCGGGAGCAGTTCTTC.

The V call is TRBV5-6, the J call TRBJ2-1; 8 bases map to TRBD2. This CDR3 has 16 amino acids. The germline V gene encodes CDR1 SGHDT and CDR2 YYEEEE. With 2 bases clipped from V and 7 bases from J, the junction kept 11 bases outside the gene matches. The CDR3 DNA sequence: TGTGCCAGCAGCTTTTTCGGGAGGGCCATCCCGAATGAGCAGTTCTTC. It encodes CASSFFGRAIPNEQFF.

V and J are TRBV10-3 and TRBJ1-1, with D uncertain. The V and J ends lost 2 bases and 2 bases respectively, with 9 bases between them. Germline V lookup: CDR1 ENHRY, CDR2 SYGVKD. The CDR3 runs to 14 residues. CDR3 nucleotide sequence: TGTGCCATCAGTGAGCCGGTTCCTAACACTGAAGCTTTCTTT. This encodes CAISEPVPNTEAFF.

The V gene is TRBV6-4, the J gene TRBJ1-5; 7 bases are shared with TRBD1. Germline V gene sequence: CDR1 MRHNA, CDR2 SNTAGT. The V segment lost 10 bases and the J segment 3 bases; nucleotides outside the gene matches: 6. This CDR3 spans 13 amino acids. The CDR3 protein is CATGGTDNQPQHF. The CDR3, as DNA: TGTGCCACCGGGGGGACAGACAATCAGCCCCAGCATTTT.

V gene TRBV4-1 combines with J gene TRBJ2-1, with D perhaps being TRBD1 or TRBD2 (5 bases each). Germline lookup yields CDR1 MGHRA and CDR2 YSYEKL. The CDR3 has 17 residues. Deletions cut 4 bases from V and 4 bases from J, with 20 bases between. For the CDR3, the DNA is TGCGCCAGCAGCCGGCAAGTGGGGCCTTCGGGGTACAATGAGCAGTTCTTC. It is translated as CASSRQVGPSGYNEQFF.

The chain employs TRBV11-1 and TRBJ2-7; tentative D call: TRBD2 (6 bases). V lost 0 bases, J lost 2 bases, and 11 bases lay in between. This CDR3 spans 15 amino acids. Germline V CDR1 and CDR2: SGHAT, FQDESV (reference sequence). DNA for the CDR3: TGTGCCAGCAGCTTAGCGTTGCGGGGCACCTACGAGCAGTACTTC. Translation: CASSLALRGTYEQYF.

This chain connects TRBV29-1 to TRBJ2-2; D is uncertain. This CDR3 spans 11 amino acids. CDR1 SQVTM and CDR2 ANQGSEA come from the germline V gene. Trimming stripped 6 bases from V and 5 bases from J, with 7 bases between. CDR3 bases: TGCAGCGTCACAGCAACCGGGGAGCTGTTTTTT. This encodes CSVTATGELFF.

The genes are TRBV9 and TRBJ2-1, with D unresolved. Trimming left V 3 bases short and J 2 bases short, with 9 bases between. This CDR3 comprises 14 residues. From germline, CDR1 is SGDLS and CDR2 YYNGEE. CDR3 loop: CASSARPTYNEQFF. The DNA of the CDR3 is TGTGCCAGCAGCGCCCGGCCCACCTACAATGAGCAGTTCTTC.

The gene calls are TRBV7-9 and TRBJ2-3; D gene unclear. Germline-derived CDR1 and CDR2 are SEHNR and FQNEAQ (reference sequence). Between the trimmed V and J ends, which lost 5 bases and 0 bases, there was a span of 9 bases. This CDR3 region has 14 residues. CDR3 sequence (DNA): TGTGCCAGCAGCCCCGGCTCTAGCACAGATACGCAGTATTTT. Translating it yields CASSPGSSTDTQYF.

The chain employs TRBV5-1 and TRBJ2-1, with 10 bases that match TRBD1. The junction had 8 bases not matched to a gene; V was cut back by 4 bases and J by 7 bases. This CDR3 spans 15 amino acids. The germline V gene has CDR1 SGHRS and CDR2 YFSETQ. CDR3 coding DNA: TGCGCCAGCAGCCCAACCCGACAGGGGGCAAATGAGCAGTTCTTC. It yields the protein CASSPTRQGANEQFF.

The V call is TRBV6-5, the J call TRBJ1-3; D possibly corresponds to TRBD1 (6 bases). This CDR3 has 15 amino acids. CDR1 is MNHEY and CDR2 is SVGAGI in the germline V gene. With 6 bases removed from V and 0 bases from J, the gap between germline ends came to 12 bases. The CDR3 DNA follows: TGTGCCAGCAGAGATACAGGGAGCTCTGGAAACACCATATATTTT. Protein sequence: CASRDTGSSGNTIYF.

The rearrangement joins TRBV7-2 to TRBJ1-2, with TRBD1 matching 10 bases. This CDR3 comprises 18 residues. CDR1 is SGHTA and CDR2 is FQGNSA in the germline V gene. The trim removed 5 bases at V and 6 bases at J, leaving 18 bases unmatched. The CDR3 protein is CASSIIWRGTGEVDGYTF. DNA for the CDR3: TGTGCCAGCAGCATCATATGGAGGGGGACAGGGGAAGTCGATGGCTACACCTTC.

This clone was counted only a few times. The gene calls are TRBV5-4 and TRBJ2-7; tentative D call: TRBD2 (6 bases). This CDR3 region has 13 residues. V lost 4 bases, J lost 4 bases, and 12 bases lay in between. Germline lookup yields CDR1 SGHNT and CDR2 YYREEE (reference sequence). In nucleotides, the CDR3 is TGTGCCAGCAGCCCCACGGGGAGGTACGAGCAGTACTTC. Amino acids: CASSPTGRYEQYF.

This chain uses TRBV4-1 with TRBJ1-2; D ambiguous. Germline V gives CDR1 MGHRA, CDR2 YSYEKL. Deletions cut 0 bases from V and 4 bases from J, with 6 bases between. CDR3 size: 13 residues. The CDR3 loop reads CASSQDRAYGYTF. The DNA of the CDR3 is TGCGCCAGCAGCCAAGATCGGGCCTATGGCTACACCTTC.

V and J are TRBV5-1 and TRBJ2-5; tentative D call: TRBD2 (5 bases). Trimming left V 2 bases short and J 4 bases short, with 21 bases between. The CDR3 extends over 17 amino acids. Germline V gene sequence: CDR1 SGHRS, CDR2 YFSETQ. The CDR3 region is CASSLFDYVSFAETQYF. For the CDR3, the DNA is TGCGCCAGCAGCTTATTCGACTATGTGAGCTTCGCAGAGACCCAGTACTTC.

This chain uses TRBV6-5 with TRBJ1-1; D is possibly TRBD1 (6 bases). Germline V gene data show CDR1 as MNHEY and CDR2 as SVGAGI. Trimming pared 5 bases from V and 7 bases from J, leaving 11 bases between. CDR3 size: 12 residues. The CDR3 nucleotides are TGTGCCAGCAGTCCTCAGGGGTTTGAAGCTTTCTTT. It translates to CASSPQGFEAFF.

The chain links TRBV10-3 to TRBJ1-1; D might be TRBD1 (5 bases). Trimming stripped 3 bases from V and 0 bases from J, with 14 bases between. This CDR3 comprises 16 residues. The V gene's germline CDR1 is ENHRY and CDR2 SYGVKD. The CDR3 loop is CAISEAGTVMNTEAFF. The CDR3 DNA follows: TGTGCCATCAGTGAAGCCGGGACGGTGATGAACACTGAAGCTTTCTTT.

A remark on this clone: The final CDR3 position lacks the conserved phenylalanine or tryptophan, pointing to a likely read error. The rearrangement joins TRBV19 to TRBJ1-5, with unresolved D. V lost 5 bases and J 0 bases, leaving 8 bases between the germline ends. The CDR3 has 14 residues. CDR1 is LNHDA, CDR2 SQIVND, per germline (reference sequence). The CDR3 region has the DNA TGTGCCAGTAGTCCACAGTATAGCAATCAGCCCCAGCATTCT. Translating gives CASSPQYSNQPQHS.